This T cell receptor (beta chain) derives from a study of cytomegalovirus exposure and HLA in healthy donors. Overall study results and limits: Later analysis suggested links between common viral pathogens and several top significant clusters. Excluded: some indistinguishable V segments such as TRBV6-2 and TRBV6-3. The investigators catalogued 150 to 200 TCR beta chains as cytomegalovirus-associated.

With regard to this clone: Its cognate antigen is unknown.

The germline V gene has CDR1 LNHDA and CDR2 SQIVND (reference sequence). Trimming pared 2 bases from V and 3 bases from J, leaving 8 bases between. The CDR3 runs to 14 residues. PCR primers comprised 60 Vbeta and 13 Jbeta primers. Sequencing used immunoSEQ multiplex PCR; TCRdb keeps in-frame clones, though not all of them. The sample gives about 180,000 clones, about four fifths of which show up once; around 3% is in the top ten. This receptor was obtained from a male donor in good health and CMV-seronegative. The chain recombines TRBV19 with TRBJ1-5; D is unclear. The sample was PBMCs. The CDR3 is CASSILSPNQPQHF. In nucleotides, the CDR3 is TGTGCCAGTAGTATATTAAGCCCCAATCAGCCCCAGCATTTT.